This TCR beta chain was sequenced for a study of cytomegalovirus exposure and HLA in healthy donors. The study's findings and limits: Analysis was performed later, and it showed HLA-associated TCR beta chains to be more clonally expanded than equally common others. TCR beta V segments were, for the most part, productive about 87% or about 30% of the time in an earlier analysis.

The CDR3 has 16 amino acids. Points on this clone: Its target is not known.

PCR employed 60 Vbeta and 13 Jbeta primers. Clones were sequenced by immunoSEQ multiplex PCR, and TCRdb holds only the in-frame ones, with some missing. Of approximately 160,000 clones detected, 81% appear once; the ten largest clones hold 1% to 1.5%. This sequence joins TRBV21-1 and TRBJ2-7; the table's D call, TRBD2, has no DNA check behind it. TRBV21-1 is reported as a pseudogene. Sequenced input: PBMCs. This clonotype was obtained from a man aged 50 to 59 in good health and CMV-seropositive. In nucleotides, the CDR3 is TGTGCCAGCAGCCCGGCCCCCCCGGCGGGGGGCTACGAGCAGTACTTC. Translation gives CASSPAPPAGGYEQYF.